This TCR beta chain was sequenced for a study of shared clonotypes between healthy human individuals. Study at large: Each donor's CD4 naive and CD4 memory cells filled three plates apiece, CD8 naive two, and CD8 memory one. Study-wide results and limits: In contrast to clonotypes shared by all four donors, non-shared clonotypes had lower generation probabilities.

Trimming pared 0 bases from V and 5 bases from J, leaving 19 bases between. CDR3 length: 18 amino acids. Germline CDR1 SEHNR, CDR2 FQNEAQ (reference sequence). As for this clone: Antigen unknown.

The protocol was immunoSEQ multiplex PCR, while the TCRdb copy is restricted to in-frame clones and leaves out a portion. The sample carries roughly 300,000 clones, about nine tenths recorded once. The rearrangement links TRBV7-9 to TRBJ2-2, with D maybe TRBD2 (5 bases). Sequenced input: memory CD8+ T cells sorted from blood. This sample's subset: CD45RO+ cells pooled with CCR7-negative TemRA cells. The clonotype was recovered from a man between 18 and 35 years old in good health. The CDR3 DNA reads as TGTGCCAGCAGCTTAGCAAGTAAAGGGAGTGAAAAGACCGGGGAGCTGTTTTTT. Amino acid sequence: CASSLASKGSEKTGELFF. Drawing the rest from reference TRBV7-9 and TRBJ2-2, the complete variable domain is DTGVSQNPRHKITKRGQNVTFRCDPISEHNRLYWYRQTLGQGPEFLTYFQNEAQLEKSRLLSDRFSAERPKGSFSTLEIQRTEQGDSAMYLCASSLASKGSEKTGELFFGEGSRLTVL.